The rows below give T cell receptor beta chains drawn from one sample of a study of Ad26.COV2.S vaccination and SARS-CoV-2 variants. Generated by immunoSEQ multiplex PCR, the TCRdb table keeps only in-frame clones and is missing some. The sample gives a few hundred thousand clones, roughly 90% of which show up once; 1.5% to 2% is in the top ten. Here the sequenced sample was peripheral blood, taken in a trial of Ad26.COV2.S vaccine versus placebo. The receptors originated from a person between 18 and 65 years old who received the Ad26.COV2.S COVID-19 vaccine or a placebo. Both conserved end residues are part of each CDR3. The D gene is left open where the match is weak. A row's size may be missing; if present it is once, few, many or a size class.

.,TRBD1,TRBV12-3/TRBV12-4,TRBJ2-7,TGTGCCAGCAGGCCACAGGGGGCCAGCGAGCAGTACTTC,CASRPQGASEQYF
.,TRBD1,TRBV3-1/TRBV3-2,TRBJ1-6,TGTGCCAGCAGCCAACCTCGGACAGGGCCGGGACGCTCCTATAATTCACCCCTCCACTTT,CASSQPRTGPGRSYNSPLHF
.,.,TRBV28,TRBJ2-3,TGTGCCAGCAGTTTACTGGGAACCTACACAGATACGCAGTATTTT,CASSLLGTYTDTQYF
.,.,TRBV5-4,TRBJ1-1,TGTGCCAGCAGCCTGGACAGAAACACTGAAGCTTTCTTT,CASSLDRNTEAFF
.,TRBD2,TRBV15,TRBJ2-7,TGTGCCACCAGCAGCCCGGGGACTAGCTTCCAACACGAGCAGTACTTC,CATSSPGTSFQHEQYF
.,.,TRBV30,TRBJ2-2,TGTGCCTGGAGTACGGGGCGGAGCGGGGAGCTGTTTTTT,CAWSTGRSGELFF
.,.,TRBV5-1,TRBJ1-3,TGCGCCAGCAGCTTGTCTTTACAGGGCTCTGGAAACACCATATATTTT,CASSLSLQGSGNTIYF
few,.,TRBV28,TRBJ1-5,TGTGCCAGCAGTTTATATTGGGCGGGGGCCATGTTGAAAGGGGATCAGCCCCAGCATTTT,CASSLYWAGAMLKGDQPQHF
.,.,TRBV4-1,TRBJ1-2,TGCGCCAGCAGCCTAGAGACAGTCACGTCCCACACCTTC,CASSLETVTSHTF
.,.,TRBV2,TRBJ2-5,TGTGCCAGCAGTGAAGGGGCTTACCAAGAGACCCAGTACTTC,CASSEGAYQETQYF